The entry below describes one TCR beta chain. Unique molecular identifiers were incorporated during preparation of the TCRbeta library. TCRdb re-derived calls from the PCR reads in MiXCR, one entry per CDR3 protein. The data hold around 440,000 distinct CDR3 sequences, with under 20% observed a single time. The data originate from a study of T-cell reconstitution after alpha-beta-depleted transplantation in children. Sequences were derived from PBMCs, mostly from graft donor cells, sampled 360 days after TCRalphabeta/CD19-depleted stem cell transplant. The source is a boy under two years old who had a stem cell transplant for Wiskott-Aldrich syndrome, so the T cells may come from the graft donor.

The CDR3 spells CASSLAPRLSEQFF. For the CDR3, the DNA is TGTGCCAGCAGCTTAGCCCCCAGGTTGAGTGAGCAGTTCTTC. The genes are TRBV11-2 and TRBJ2-1; D is unresolved. The germline V and J ends were trimmed by 1 base and 9 bases, with 13 bases remaining between them. The CDR3 runs 14 residues. Germline V gene data show CDR1 as SGHAT and CDR2 as FQNNGV.